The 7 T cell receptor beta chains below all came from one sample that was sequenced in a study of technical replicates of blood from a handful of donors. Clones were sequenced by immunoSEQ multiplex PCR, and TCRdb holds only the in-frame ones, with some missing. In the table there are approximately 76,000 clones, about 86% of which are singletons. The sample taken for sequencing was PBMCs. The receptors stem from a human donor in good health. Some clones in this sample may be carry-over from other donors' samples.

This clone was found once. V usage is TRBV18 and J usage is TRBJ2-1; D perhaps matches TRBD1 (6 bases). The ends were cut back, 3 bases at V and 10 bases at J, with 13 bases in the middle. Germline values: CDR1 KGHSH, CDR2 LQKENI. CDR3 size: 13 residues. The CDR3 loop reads CASSPPTGREQFF. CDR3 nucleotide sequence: TGTGCCAGCTCACCCCCGACAGGTCGGGAGCAGTTCTTC. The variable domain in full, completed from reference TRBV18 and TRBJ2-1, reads NAGVMQNPRHLVRRRGQEARLRCSPMKGHSHVYWYRQLPEEGLKFMVYLQKENIIDESGMPKERFSAEFPKEGPSILRIQQVVRGDSAAYFCASSPPTGREQFFGPGTRLTVL.

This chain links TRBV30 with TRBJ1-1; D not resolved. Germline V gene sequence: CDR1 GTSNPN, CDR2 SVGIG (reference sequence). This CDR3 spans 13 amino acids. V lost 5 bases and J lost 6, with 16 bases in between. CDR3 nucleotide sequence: TGTGCCTGGGAAGCCCCGCGGAGCCCTGAAGCTTTCTTT. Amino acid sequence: CAWEAPRSPEAFF. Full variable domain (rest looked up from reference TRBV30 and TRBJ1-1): SQTIHQWPATLVQPVGSPLSLECTVEGTSNPNLYWYRQAAGRGLQLLFYSVGIGQISSEVPQNLSASRPQDRQFILSSKKLLLSDSGFYLCAWEAPRSPEAFFGQGTRLTVV.

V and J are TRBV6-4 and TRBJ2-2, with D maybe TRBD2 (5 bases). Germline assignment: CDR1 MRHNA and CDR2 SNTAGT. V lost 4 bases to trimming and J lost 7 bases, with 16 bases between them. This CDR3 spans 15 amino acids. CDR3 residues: CASSVSPGSGGELFF. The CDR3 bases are TGTGCCAGCAGTGTCTCCCCGGGGAGCGGCGGGGAGCTGTTTTTT.

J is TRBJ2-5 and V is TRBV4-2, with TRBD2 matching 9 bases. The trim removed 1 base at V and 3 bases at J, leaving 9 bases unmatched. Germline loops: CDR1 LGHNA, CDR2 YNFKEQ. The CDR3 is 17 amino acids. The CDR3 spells CASSQARGASGEETQYF. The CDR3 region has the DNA TGTGCCAGCAGCCAAGCCCGGGGGGCTAGCGGGGAAGAGACCCAGTACTTC.

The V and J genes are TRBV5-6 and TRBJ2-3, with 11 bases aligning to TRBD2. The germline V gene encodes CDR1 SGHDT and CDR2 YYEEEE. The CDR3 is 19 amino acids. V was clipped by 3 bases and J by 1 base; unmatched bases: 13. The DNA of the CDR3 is TGTGCCAGCAGCTATAGTCCTAGCGGGGGGCCGGAAGGCACAGATACGCAGTATTTT. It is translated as CASSYSPSGGPEGTDTQYF. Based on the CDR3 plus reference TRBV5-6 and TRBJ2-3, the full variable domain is DAGVTQSPTHLIKTRGQQVTLRCSPKSGHDTVSWYQQALGQGPQFIFQYYEEEERQRGNFPDRFSGHQFPNYSSELNVNALLLGDSALYLCASSYSPSGGPEGTDTQYFGPGTRLTVL.

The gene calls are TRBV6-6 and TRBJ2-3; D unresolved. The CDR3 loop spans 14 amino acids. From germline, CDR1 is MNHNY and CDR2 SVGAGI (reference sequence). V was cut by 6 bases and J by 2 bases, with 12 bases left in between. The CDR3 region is CASRSPMATDTQYF. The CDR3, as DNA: TGTGCCAGCAGGTCCCCGATGGCCACAGATACGCAGTATTTT.

The CDR3 loop reads CSVDSGSETQYF. The CDR3 nucleotides read TGCAGCGTTGATTCAGGGTCAGAGACCCAGTACTTC. The gene calls are TRBV29-1 and TRBJ2-5, with D possibly being TRBD1 (5 bases). V gave up 3 bases and J gave up 4 bases, with 9 bases separating them. In germline, CDR1 is SQVTM, CDR2 ANQGSEA. The CDR3 contains 12 residues.